This T cell receptor beta chain was profiled in a study of somatic mutations in cytotoxic T cells in rheumatoid arthritis. The overall study: Among the T-cell populations stained with V beta antibodies, some were separated by flow sorting at nearly 100% purity, including V beta1+ cells whose TCRB was sequenced. Whole-study results and caveats: The top CD8+ clone topped 20% of CD8+ cells in about an eighth of the roughly 60 patients. It was found that CD8+ T-cell clonality in rheumatoid arthritis patients did not differ significantly from that in age-matched healthy controls. What antigens the expanded CD8+ clones targeted remained unknown.

This clone turned up a few times. Its antigen is currently unknown. The ends were cut back, 0 bases at V and 4 bases at J, with 10 bases in the middle. CDR1 and CDR2 (germline): SEHNR, FQNEAQ (reference sequence). The CDR3 loop spans 15 amino acids. Measured with immunoSEQ multiplex PCR; TCRdb has only the in-frame clones, and not every one. The repertoire holds 2,000 to 2,500 clones, with 85% as singletons. Sequencing input: CD8+ T cells sorted from blood. This chain links TRBV7-9 with TRBJ2-1; D may be TRBD2 (6 bases). The sequence was collected from a man between 60 and 70 years old with rheumatoid arthritis. The CDR3 bases are TGTGCCAGCAGCTTAGCCGGGGGACCATACAATGAGCAGTTCTTC. This translates into CASSLAGGPYNEQFF. The full variable domain, rest sourced from reference TRBV7-9 and TRBJ2-1, is DTGVSQNPRHKITKRGQNVTFRCDPISEHNRLYWYRQTLGQGPEFLTYFQNEAQLEKSRLLSDRFSAERPKGSFSTLEIQRTEQGDSAMYLCASSLAGGPYNEQFFGPGTRLTVL.